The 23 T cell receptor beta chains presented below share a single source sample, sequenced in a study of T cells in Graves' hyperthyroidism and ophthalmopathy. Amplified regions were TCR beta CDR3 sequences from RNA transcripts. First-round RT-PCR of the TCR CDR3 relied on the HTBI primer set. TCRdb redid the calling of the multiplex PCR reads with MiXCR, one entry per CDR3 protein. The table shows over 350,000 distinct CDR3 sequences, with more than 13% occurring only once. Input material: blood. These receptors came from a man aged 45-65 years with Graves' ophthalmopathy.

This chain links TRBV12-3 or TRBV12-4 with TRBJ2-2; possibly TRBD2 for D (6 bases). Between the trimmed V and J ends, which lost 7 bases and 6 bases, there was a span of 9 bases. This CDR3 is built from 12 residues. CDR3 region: CASNSGAGELFF. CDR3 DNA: TGTGCCAGCAATTCGGGGGCCGGGGAGCTGTTTTTT.

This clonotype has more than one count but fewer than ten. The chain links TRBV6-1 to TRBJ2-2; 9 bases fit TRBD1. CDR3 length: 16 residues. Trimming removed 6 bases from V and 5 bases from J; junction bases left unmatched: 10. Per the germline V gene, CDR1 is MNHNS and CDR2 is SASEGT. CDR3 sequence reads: CASSSRDRVGTGELFF. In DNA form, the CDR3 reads TGTGCCAGCAGCTCCCGGGACAGGGTAGGGACCGGGGAGCTGTTTTTT.

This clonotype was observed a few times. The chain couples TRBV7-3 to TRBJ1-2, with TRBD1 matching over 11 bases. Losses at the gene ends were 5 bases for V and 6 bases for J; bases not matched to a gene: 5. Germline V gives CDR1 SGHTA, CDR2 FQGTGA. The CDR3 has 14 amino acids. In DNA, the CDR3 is TGTGCCAGCAGCCGAGGGACAGGGGGAGATGGCTACACCTTC. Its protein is CASSRGTGGDGYTF.

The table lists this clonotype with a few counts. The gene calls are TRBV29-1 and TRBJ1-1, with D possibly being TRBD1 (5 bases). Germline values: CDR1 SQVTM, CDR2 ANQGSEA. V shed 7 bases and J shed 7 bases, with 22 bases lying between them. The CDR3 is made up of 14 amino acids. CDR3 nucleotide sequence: TGCAGCGGGCAAAACGCAGGGTTTCGGGTTGAAGCTTTCTTT. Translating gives CSGQNAGFRVEAFF.

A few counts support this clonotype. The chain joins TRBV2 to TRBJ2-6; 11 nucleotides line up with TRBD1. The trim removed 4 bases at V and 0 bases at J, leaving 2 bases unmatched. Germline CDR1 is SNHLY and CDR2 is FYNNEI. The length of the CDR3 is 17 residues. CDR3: CASSGTGGTSGANVLTF. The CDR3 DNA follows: TGTGCCAGCAGTGGGACAGGGGGCACCTCTGGGGCCAACGTCCTGACTTTC.

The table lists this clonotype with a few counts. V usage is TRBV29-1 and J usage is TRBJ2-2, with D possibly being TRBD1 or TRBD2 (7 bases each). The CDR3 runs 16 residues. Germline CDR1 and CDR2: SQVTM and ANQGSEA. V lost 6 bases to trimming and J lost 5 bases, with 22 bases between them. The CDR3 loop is CSVASGAPGGTGELFF. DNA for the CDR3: TGCAGCGTCGCTAGCGGAGCCCCAGGGGGGACCGGGGAGCTGTTTTTT.

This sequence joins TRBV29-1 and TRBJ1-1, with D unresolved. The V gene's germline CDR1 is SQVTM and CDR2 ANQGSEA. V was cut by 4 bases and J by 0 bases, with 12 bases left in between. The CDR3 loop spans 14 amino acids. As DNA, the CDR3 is TGCAGCGTTGCACCCCCCGGACTGAACACTGAAGCTTTCTTT. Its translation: CSVAPPGLNTEAFF.

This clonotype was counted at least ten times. CDR3 DNA: TGTGCCAGCAGTTTATCGAGAGGTGAGCAGTTCTTC. Its protein product is CASSLSRGEQFF. The rearrangement links TRBV12-3 or TRBV12-4 to TRBJ2-1; D remains unclear. Trimming pared 2 bases from V and 9 bases from J, leaving 8 bases between. The CDR3 runs 12 residues.

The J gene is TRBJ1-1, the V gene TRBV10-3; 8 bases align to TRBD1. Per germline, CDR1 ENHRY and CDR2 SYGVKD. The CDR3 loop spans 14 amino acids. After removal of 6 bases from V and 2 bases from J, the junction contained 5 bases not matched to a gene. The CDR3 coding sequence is TGTGCCATCAGGGTGACAGGGGCAAACACTGAAGCTTTCTTT. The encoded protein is CAIRVTGANTEAFF.

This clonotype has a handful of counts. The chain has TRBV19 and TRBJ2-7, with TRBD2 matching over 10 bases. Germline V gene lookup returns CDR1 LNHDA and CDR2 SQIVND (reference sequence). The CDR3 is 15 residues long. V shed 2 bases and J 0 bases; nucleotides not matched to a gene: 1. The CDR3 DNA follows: TGTGCCAGTAGTATAACTAGCGGGATCTCCTACGAGCAGTACTTC. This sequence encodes CASSITSGISYEQYF.

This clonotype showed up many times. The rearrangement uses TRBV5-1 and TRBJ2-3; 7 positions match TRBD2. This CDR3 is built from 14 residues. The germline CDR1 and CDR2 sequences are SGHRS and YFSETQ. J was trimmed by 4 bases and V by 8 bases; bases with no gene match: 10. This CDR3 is CASRRGDGADTQYF. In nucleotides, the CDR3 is TGCGCCAGTCGCCGGGGGGACGGAGCAGATACGCAGTATTTT.

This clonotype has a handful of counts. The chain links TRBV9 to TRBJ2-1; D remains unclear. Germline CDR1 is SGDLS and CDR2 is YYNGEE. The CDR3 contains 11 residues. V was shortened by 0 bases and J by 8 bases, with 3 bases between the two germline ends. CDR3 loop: CASSVEHEQFF. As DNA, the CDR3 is TGTGCCAGCAGCGTAGAACATGAGCAGTTCTTC. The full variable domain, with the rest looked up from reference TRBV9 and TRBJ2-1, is DSGVTQTPKHLITATGQRVTLRCSPRSGDLSVYWYQQSLDQGLQFLIQYYNGEERAKGNILERFSAQQFPDLHSELNLSSLELGDSALYFCASSVEHEQFFGPGTRLTVL.

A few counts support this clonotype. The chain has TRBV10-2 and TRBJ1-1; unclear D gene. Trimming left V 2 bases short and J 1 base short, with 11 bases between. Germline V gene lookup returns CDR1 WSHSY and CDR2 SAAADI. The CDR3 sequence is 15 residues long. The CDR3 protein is CASSEPSRKNTEAFF. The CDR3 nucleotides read TGCGCCAGCAGTGAGCCCAGCCGAAAGAACACTGAAGCTTTCTTT.

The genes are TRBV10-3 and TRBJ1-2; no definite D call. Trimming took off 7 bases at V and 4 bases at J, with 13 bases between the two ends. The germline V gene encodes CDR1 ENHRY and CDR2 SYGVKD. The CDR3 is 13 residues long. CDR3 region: CAITPWELYGYTF. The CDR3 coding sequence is TGTGCCATCACCCCGTGGGAGCTCTATGGCTACACCTTC.

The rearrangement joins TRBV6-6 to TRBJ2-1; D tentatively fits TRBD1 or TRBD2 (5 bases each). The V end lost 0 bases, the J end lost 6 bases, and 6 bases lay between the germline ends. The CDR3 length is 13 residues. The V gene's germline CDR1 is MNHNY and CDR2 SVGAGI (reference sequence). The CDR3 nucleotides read TGTGCCAGCAGTTACTCGGGACGCAATGAGCAGTTCTTC. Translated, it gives CASSYSGRNEQFF.

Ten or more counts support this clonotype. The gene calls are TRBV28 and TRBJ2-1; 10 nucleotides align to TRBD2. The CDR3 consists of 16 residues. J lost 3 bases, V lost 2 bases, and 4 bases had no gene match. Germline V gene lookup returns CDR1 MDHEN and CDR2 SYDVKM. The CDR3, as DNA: TGTGCCAGCAGTTTAGCCGCTAGCGGGAGCTACAATGAGCAGTTCTTC. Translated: CASSLAASGSYNEQFF.

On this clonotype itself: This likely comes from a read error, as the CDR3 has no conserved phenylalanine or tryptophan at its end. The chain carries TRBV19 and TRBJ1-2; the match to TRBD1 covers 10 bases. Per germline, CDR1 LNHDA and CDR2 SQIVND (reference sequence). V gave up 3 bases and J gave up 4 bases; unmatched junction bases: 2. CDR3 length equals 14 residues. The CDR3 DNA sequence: TGTGCCAGTAGTATGGACAGGGGGTCCTATGGCTACACCCTC. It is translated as CASSMDRGSYGYTL.

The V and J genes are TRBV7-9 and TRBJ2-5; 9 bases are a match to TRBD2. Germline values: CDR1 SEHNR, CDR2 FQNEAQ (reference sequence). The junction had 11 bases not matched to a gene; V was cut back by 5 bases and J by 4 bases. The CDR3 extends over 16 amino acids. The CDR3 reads CASSPRSGRRGETQYF. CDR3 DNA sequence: TGTGCCAGCAGCCCCAGAAGCGGGAGGCGGGGAGAGACCCAGTACTTC.

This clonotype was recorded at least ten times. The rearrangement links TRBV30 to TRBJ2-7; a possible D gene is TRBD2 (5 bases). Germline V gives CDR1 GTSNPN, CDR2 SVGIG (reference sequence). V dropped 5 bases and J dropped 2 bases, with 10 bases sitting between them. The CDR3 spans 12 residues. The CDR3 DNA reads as TGTGCCTGGGGGAGAGTCACCTACGAGCAGTACTTC. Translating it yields CAWGRVTYEQYF.

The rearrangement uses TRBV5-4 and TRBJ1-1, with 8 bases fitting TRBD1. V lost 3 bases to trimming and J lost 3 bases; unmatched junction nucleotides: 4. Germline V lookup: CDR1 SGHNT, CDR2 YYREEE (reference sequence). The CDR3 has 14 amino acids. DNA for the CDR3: TGTGCCAGCAGCTCGGACAGGGAGGACACTGAAGCTTTCTTT. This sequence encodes CASSSDREDTEAFF.

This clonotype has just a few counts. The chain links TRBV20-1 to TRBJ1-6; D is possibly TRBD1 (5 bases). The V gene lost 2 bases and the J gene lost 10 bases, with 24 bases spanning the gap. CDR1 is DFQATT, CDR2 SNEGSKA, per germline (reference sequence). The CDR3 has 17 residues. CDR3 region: CSARPGKGRQVLSPLHF. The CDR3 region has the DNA TGCAGTGCTAGACCCGGGAAGGGACGGCAGGTACTCTCACCCCTCCACTTT.

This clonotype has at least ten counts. The CDR3 protein is CASSSSENEQFF. CDR3 DNA sequence: TGTGCCAGCAGCTCTAGCGAGAATGAGCAGTTCTTC. The chain couples TRBV2 to TRBJ2-1; perhaps TRBD2 as D (6 bases). There are 12 residues in the CDR3. The V end lost 6 bases, the J end lost 7 bases, and 10 bases lay between the germline ends. The germline CDR1 and CDR2 sequences are SNHLY and FYNNEI.

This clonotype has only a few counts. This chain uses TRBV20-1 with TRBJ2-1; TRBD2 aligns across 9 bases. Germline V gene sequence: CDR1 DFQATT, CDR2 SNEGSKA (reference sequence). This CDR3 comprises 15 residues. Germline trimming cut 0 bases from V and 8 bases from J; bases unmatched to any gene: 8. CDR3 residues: CSARDPRTSAYEQFF. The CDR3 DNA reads TGCAGTGCTAGAGATCCGCGGACTAGCGCGTATGAGCAGTTCTTC.